This T cell receptor beta chain was obtained from a study of T cell responses to AZD1222 COVID-19 vaccine (dated by TCRdb to about 2021). In the study overall: AZD1222 recipients with second doses at about 4 weeks or about 12 weeks were pooled, because spike-specific TCR depth and breadth did not differ between schedules. A total of approximately 250 trial participants underwent TCR sequencing, of whom roughly 210 had received two doses of AZD1222 and around 25 had received two doses of the MenACWY control vaccine. Trial participants were enrolled into age subgroups of 18-55, 56-69 and 70-plus years, which contained approximately 150, 28 and 58 TCR-sequenced participants, respectively. The paper as a whole reports these results and caveats: The 56-69-year group was small, and its depth increase did not reach significance, likely because of low power. Participants were mostly white British and included more females than males, and it was suggested by the authors that clonal diversity may have been underestimated. A significant rise in spike-specific TCR breadth and depth was observed after two AZD1222 doses relative to day 0 and relative to MenACWY recipients. The whole spike protein was spanned by vaccine-associated CD4 TCRs, and dominant responses were seen in regions 160-218 and 743-854. Reportedly, almost half of the unique spike-specific TCRs recognized epitopes lying outside the regions that are mutated in the B.1.351 and B.1.1.7 variants. Only a handful of AZD1222 recipients were SARS-CoV-2 seropositive at baseline, limiting conclusions about previously exposed vaccinees. Because no day 14 peak-response samples were available, repertoires were characterized only after the peak T cell response.

Comments on this clone: Its antigen target is currently unknown. No per-base quality is available; no much larger clone lies one base away.

The CDR3 regions of human TCRbeta chains were subjected to immunosequencing. The study's processing was this. Repertoire TCRs were matched against a reference library of SARS-CoV-2-specific TCRs generated with the MIRA antigen-specificity platform. Breadth was defined as the fraction of unique TCRs that were SARS-CoV-2-associated. Depth was defined as the fraction of total T cells that were SARS-CoV-2-associated. Using the MIRA data, every spike-specific TCR was mapped to the spike region that the TCR reacted to and assigned to either a CD4 or a CD8 class. Log10-transformed breadth and depth values were compared by one-way ANOVA with Sidak's multiple comparisons tests. TCRdb obtained this table from immuneACCESS and retained in-frame rearrangements with V and J assigned. These tables miss some clones; where compared with another copy, unresolved V genes account for less than half of the shortfall, and the remainder is unexplained. The DNA was the basis for D and trimming; V, J and clone size are from that table. Across this sample there are about 110,000 clones, with approximately 86% seen only once. The ten top clones hold 3.3% of the sample.

The sample's time point label, in plain terms: baseline before first vaccination. Vaccinee samples came from UK trials COV001 and COV002, including a single-blind randomized controlled phase 2/3 trial of AZD1222 (ChAdOx1 nCoV-19) in healthy adults. For TCRbeta chain sequencing, PBMC samples were collected from trial participants at day 0 and at day 28 after the second dose. Reading from cysteine to phenylalanine, the CDR3 counts 15 amino acids. The read is trimmed to its CDR3 DNA, 45 bases read in frame from base 1. V is shortened by 0 bases, J by 3 bases, and the region joining them spans 10 bases. In the germline V gene, CDR1 corresponds to SGHTA and CDR2 to FQGTGA.

The sequence came from an adult in good health. The chain employs TRBV7-3 and TRBJ2-3; no D gene can be assigned with confidence. The source material was peripheral blood, sampled on day 0 of AZD1222 vaccination. The nucleotide sequence is TGTGCCAGCAGCTTAACATCGTCAGAGACAGATACGCAGTATTTT. It specifies CASSLTSSETDTQYF.